The source of this TCR beta chain is a study of STAT3 mutations in large granular lymphocyte leukemia. CDR3 length equals 14 residues. Germline assignment: CDR1 SGHNT and CDR2 YYREEE (reference sequence). V shed 4 bases and J shed 4 bases, with 14 bases lying between them. Average productive template count per sample was approximately 40,000. TCRdb's table, derived via immunoSEQ multiplex PCR, lists solely in-frame clones and lacks some. The table shows over 1,500 clones, with 55% occurring only once. This clone appeared a few times. What it recognizes is unknown. Overall study findings and caveats: A small but highly pathogenic clone may have been missed. In several patients, dominant TCR clone burden exceeded STAT3 mutant burden, suggesting STAT3 mutation arose secondarily. In T-cell large granular lymphocyte leukemia, about half of patients showed multiple immunodominant subclonotypes. After therapy, about 35% of the 18 patients switched clonotypes, all new clones STAT3 wild type.

This sequence originates from a man between 60 and 75 years old with T-cell large granular lymphocyte leukemia. Some clones in this sample may be carry-over from other donors' samples. V usage is TRBV5-4 and J usage is TRBJ2-5, with D hard to call. Sample: peripheral blood mononuclear cells. CDR3 bases: TGTGCCAGCAGCCCCGAAGCCTCGGGAGAGACCCAGTACTTC. The encoded protein is CASSPEASGETQYF.